This T cell receptor (beta chain) stems from a study of cytomegalovirus exposure and HLA in healthy donors. The junction had 7 bases not matched to a gene; V was cut back by 1 base and J by 2 bases. Per germline, CDR1 SGHDT and CDR2 YYEEEE. CDR3 size: 16 residues. This clone was detected only a few times. What it binds is unknown. There were likely unrecorded immune exposures, though donors were nominally healthy when sampled. Findings and limits, study-wide: The study put some 150 TCR beta chains on its list as cytomegalovirus-associated. Most TCR sequences were uncommon, yet certain public TCRs appeared in many donors. It was likely that a cluster of highly shared sequence variants was a sequencing artifact.

With 60 Vbeta and 13 Jbeta primers, the PCR was carried out. Repertoires were generated with immunoSEQ multiplex PCR, while TCRdb's copy carries only in-frame clones and drops some. The sample includes 150,000 to 180,000 clones, around 82% of them seen just once. The sequence was obtained from a woman in her thirties or forties in good health and CMV-seropositive. Sample: PBMCs. The V call is TRBV5-6, the J call TRBJ2-5; 8 bases are shared with TRBD1. The CDR3 DNA reads as TGTGCCAGCAGCTTGAGTGACAGGGGACCTCAAGAGACCCAGTACTTC. Translated, it gives CASSLSDRGPQETQYF.